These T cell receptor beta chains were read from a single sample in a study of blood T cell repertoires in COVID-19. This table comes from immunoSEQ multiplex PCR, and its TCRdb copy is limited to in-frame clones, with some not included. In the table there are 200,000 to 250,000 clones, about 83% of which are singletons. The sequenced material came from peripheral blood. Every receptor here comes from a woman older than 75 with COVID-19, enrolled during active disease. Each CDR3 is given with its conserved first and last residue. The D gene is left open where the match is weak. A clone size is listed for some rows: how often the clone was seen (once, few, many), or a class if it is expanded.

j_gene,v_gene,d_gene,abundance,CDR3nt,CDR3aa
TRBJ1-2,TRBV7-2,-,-,TGTGCCAGCAGCTTAATCGCGCAGGGCCATGGCTACACCTTC,CASSLIAQGHGYTF
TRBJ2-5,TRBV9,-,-,TGTGCCAGCAGCGTAGGGGCTAAAGAGACCCAGTACTTC,CASSVGAKETQYF
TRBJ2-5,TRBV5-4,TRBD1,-,TGTGCCAGCAGCCGACCTAAGACAGGGGGCGAGGGCGAGACCCAGTACTTC,CASSRPKTGGEGETQYF
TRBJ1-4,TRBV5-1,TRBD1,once,TGCGCCAGCAGCTTAGGACAGGGTGGAGAAAAACTGTTTTTT,CASSLGQGGEKLFF
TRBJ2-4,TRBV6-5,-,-,TGTGCCAGCAGTTACGGAGTGGACTCGCAAAACATTCAGTACTTC,CASSYGVDSQNIQYF
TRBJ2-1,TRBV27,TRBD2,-,TGTGCCAGCAGTCCCAGACTAGCGTGGTTCAATGAGCAGTTCTTC,CASSPRLAWFNEQFF
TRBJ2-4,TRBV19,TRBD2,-,TGTGCCAGTACACTAGCGGGGGACCCCGTAGCCAAAAACATTCAGTACTTC,CASTLAGDPVAKNIQYF
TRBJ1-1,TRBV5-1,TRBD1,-,TGCGCCAGCAGCGCTAATCCGGGACAGGGGGCGAGAGCTTTCTTT,CASSANPGQGARAFF
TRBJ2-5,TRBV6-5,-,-,TGTGCCAGCAGTTACTTTGGACAGCAAGAGACCCAGTACTTC,CASSYFGQQETQYF
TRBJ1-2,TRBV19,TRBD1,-,TGTGCCAGTAGTATGGTTGGGGACAGAGGCAACTATGGCTACACCTTC,CASSMVGDRGNYGYTF
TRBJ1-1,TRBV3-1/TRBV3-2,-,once,TGTGCCAGCAGCCAACAAGCAGGGAATACTGAAGCTTTCTTT,CASSQQAGNTEAFF
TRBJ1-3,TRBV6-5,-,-,TGTGCCAGTTTTCCCCCCCTCGGAAACACCATATATTTT,CASFPPLGNTIYF
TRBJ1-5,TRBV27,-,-,TGTGCCAGCAGTTTAACGGGCAATCAGCCCCAGCATTTT,CASSLTGNQPQHF
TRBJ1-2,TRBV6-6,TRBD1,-,TGTGCCAGCAGGGACAGGGACTATGGCTACACCTTC,CASRDRDYGYTF
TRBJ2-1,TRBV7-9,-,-,TGTGCCAGCAGCTTTTATTCCTACAATGAGCAGTTCTTC,CASSFYSYNEQFF
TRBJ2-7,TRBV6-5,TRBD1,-,TGTGCCTCCGGACAGGGTCCCTATGAGCAGTACTTC,CASGQGPYEQYF
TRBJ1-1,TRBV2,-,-,TGTGCCAGCCTCCAGGTTTTCGCTGAAGCTTTCTTT,CASLQVFAEAFF
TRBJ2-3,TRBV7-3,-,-,TGTGCCAGCAGCTTGGACTATACAGATACGCAGTATTTT,CASSLDYTDTQYF
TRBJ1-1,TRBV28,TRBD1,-,TGTGCCAGCAGAGGGACAGGGGGCGCTCGGGACACTGAAGCTTTCTTT,CASRGTGGARDTEAFF
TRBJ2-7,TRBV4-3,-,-,TGCGCCAGCAGCCAAGAGAGTTTAGGGGGCTACGAGCAGTACTTC,CASSQESLGGYEQYF
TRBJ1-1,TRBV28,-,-,TGTGCCAGCAGTTTTGAACAGGGATTTAACACTGAAGCTTTCTTT,CASSFEQGFNTEAFF
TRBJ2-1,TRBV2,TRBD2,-,TGTGCCAGCAGTGAAACGGGGGGGGGTCCGTCCTACAATGAGCAGTTCTTC,CASSETGGGPSYNEQFF
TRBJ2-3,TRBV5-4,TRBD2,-,TGTGCCAGCAGCACCCGTTTGGGGGGGGTAAGCACAGATACGCAGTATTTT,CASSTRLGGVSTDTQYF
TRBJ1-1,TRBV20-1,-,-,TGCAGTGCTAGTCGCGAGGGCTCTGACACTGAAGCTTTCTTT,CSASREGSDTEAFF
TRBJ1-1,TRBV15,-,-,TGTGCCACCAGCAAAGTTGCCCTACTGAACACTGAAGCTTTCTTT,CATSKVALLNTEAFF
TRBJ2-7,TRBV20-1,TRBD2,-,TGCAGTGCTAGTGACCGGGGGGTGTACGAGCAGTACTTC,CSASDRGVYEQYF
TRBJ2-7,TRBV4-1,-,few,TGCGCCAGCAGCCAAGTCGGGACTGGCAATTCCTACGAGCAGTACTTC,CASSQVGTGNSYEQYF
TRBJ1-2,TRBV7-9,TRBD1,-,TGTGCCAGCCTCAGGACAGGGAATAACTATGGCTACACCTTC,CASLRTGNNYGYTF
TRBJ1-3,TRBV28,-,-,TGTGCCAGCAGTCCCCCCAACAGAGCTGGAAACACCATATATTTT,CASSPPNRAGNTIYF
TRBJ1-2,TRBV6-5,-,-,TGTGCCAGCAAAAACAGCGGGGCAGTTAACTATGGCTACACCTTC,CASKNSGAVNYGYTF